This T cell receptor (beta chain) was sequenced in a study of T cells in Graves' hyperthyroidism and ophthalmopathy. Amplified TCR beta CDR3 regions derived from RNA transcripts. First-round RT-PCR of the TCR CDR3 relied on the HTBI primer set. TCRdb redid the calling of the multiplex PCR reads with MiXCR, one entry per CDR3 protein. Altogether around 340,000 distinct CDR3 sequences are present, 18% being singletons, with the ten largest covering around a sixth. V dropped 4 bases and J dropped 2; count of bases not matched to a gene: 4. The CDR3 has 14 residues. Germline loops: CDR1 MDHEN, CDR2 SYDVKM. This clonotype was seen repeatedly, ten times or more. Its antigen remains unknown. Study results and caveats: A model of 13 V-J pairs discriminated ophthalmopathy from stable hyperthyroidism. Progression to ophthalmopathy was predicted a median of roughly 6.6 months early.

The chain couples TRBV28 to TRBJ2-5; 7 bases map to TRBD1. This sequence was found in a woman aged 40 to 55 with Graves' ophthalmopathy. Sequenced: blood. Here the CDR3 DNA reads TGTGCCAGCAGTTCCCGGGACAGACAAGAGACCCAGTACTTC. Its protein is CASSSRDRQETQYF.